The subject of this entry is one T cell receptor beta chain. This entry belongs to a study of blood T cell repertoires in COVID-19. This CDR3 has 15 amino acids. The trim removed 9 bases at V and 0 bases at J, leaving 5 bases unmatched. Germline assignment: CDR1 LNHDA and CDR2 SQIVND (reference sequence). Under the authors' procedure: How many nucleated cells were present was estimated from reference gene primer amplification. Using immunoSEQ multiplex PCR, the repertoire was profiled, and TCRdb retains in-frame clones only, with some absent. The DNA gave D and trimming, while V, J and clone size come from that table. The sample lists fewer than 350,000 clones, about nine tenths occurring once. Participants were aged about 18 to 89 years from around 25 US areas. In assigning cohorts, the study relied on participant-reported clinical history. Two negative PCRs, clearance, or symptom resolution had been documented for recovered Cohort 3 donors.

This receptor was obtained from a man aged 60-69 years who had recovered from COVID-19. The material sequenced was PBMCs or T cells enriched from blood (not recorded which). The chain is built from TRBV19 and TRBJ2-2; 9 bases agree with TRBD2. Here the CDR3 DNA reads TGTGCCAGCAGACTAGCGGATACGAACACCGGGGAGCTGTTTTTT. Protein sequence: CASRLADTNTGELFF.